Detailed here is one TCR beta chain. The data originate from a study of blood T cell repertoires in COVID-19. Whole-study context: Sample material is recorded as cDNA or gDNA derived from T cells, B-cell-depleted T cells, or PBMCs.

CDR1 SEHNR and CDR2 FQNEAQ come from the germline V gene (reference sequence). Trimming removed 5 bases from V and 7 bases from J; junction bases left unmatched: 9. The CDR3 runs to 16 residues. Authors' analysis steps: Counts of nucleated cells, estimated from reference gene primer amplification, were obtained. TCRdb's table, derived via immunoSEQ multiplex PCR, lists solely in-frame clones and lacks some. The DNA was the basis for D and trimming; V, J and clone size are from that table. The sample lists fewer than 110,000 clones, roughly nine tenths seen once, with roughly 17% in the top ten. This chain links TRBV7-9 with TRBJ1-5; 12 bases agree with TRBD1. Specimen: peripheral blood. This clonotype was obtained from a man between 45 and 60 years old with acute or convalescent COVID-19. CDR3 nucleotide sequence: TGTGCCAGCAGCCAACTGGGACAGGGGGCTTTCCAGCCCCAGCATTTT. Its protein is CASSQLGQGAFQPQHF. Complete variable domain (other parts from reference TRBV7-9 and TRBJ1-5): DTGVSQNPRHKITKRGQNVTFRCDPISEHNRLYWYRQTLGQGPEFLTYFQNEAQLEKSRLLSDRFSAERPKGSFSTLEIQRTEQGDSAMYLCASSQLGQGAFQPQHFGDGTRLSIL.